These 3 T cell receptor beta chains came from one sample sequenced in a study of cytomegalovirus exposure and HLA in healthy donors. A multiplex PCR was run with 60 Vbeta primers and 13 Jbeta primers. Clones were read by immunoSEQ multiplex PCR, and TCRdb kept only the in-frame ones, dropping some. The sample holds 200,000 to 250,000 clones, roughly 80% seen once. The sample consisted of PBMCs. The source of these receptors is a woman aged 40 to 49 in good health and CMV-seronegative.

This clone turned up a few times. V usage is TRBV7-9 and J usage is TRBJ2-4, with D tentatively TRBD1 (6 bases). V dropped 5 bases and J dropped 3 bases, with 17 bases sitting between them. The CDR3 runs to 16 residues. CDR1 and CDR2 from the germline V gene are SEHNR and FQNEAQ (reference sequence). The CDR3 coding sequence is TGTGCCAGCAGCGTACCCACAGGGTATGGCAAAAACATTCAGTACTTC. Encoded protein: CASSVPTGYGKNIQYF.

This clone came up a few times. This chain links TRBV6-5 with TRBJ1-2, with 10 bases matching TRBD1. CDR1 is MNHEY, CDR2 SVGAGI, per germline. The CDR3 sequence is 15 residues long. V was pared by 0 bases and J by 6 bases, with 4 bases of the junction left unmatched. The CDR3 DNA reads as TGTGCCAGCAGTTACTCGACAGGGGGCACAGATGGCTACACCTTC. Protein: CASSYSTGGTDGYTF.

CDR3 amino acids: CAWNRGINQPQHF. CDR3 nucleotide sequence: TGTGCCTGGAACAGGGGAATAAATCAGCCCCAGCATTTT. The chain carries TRBV30 and TRBJ1-5; the match to TRBD1 covers 7 bases. CDR3 length: 13 residues. Germline V gene sequence: CDR1 GTSNPN, CDR2 SVGIG (reference sequence). J was trimmed by 4 bases and V by 4 bases; bases with no gene match: 4.